These T cell receptor beta chains were read from a single sample in a study of cytomegalovirus exposure and HLA in healthy donors. Here immunoSEQ multiplex PCR was the method, and the copy in TCRdb shows in-frame clones only, minus some. The sample lists 110,000 or so clones; 67% were seen once. Sequencing was performed on PBMCs. These receptors all come from a young man in good health and CMV-seropositive. Both conserved end residues are trimmed from each CDR3.

J	V	CDR3
TRBJ2-5	TRBV11-2	ASSWGRNNQETQY
TRBJ1-1	TRBV5-1	ASSLAADTQAEAF
TRBJ2-6	TRBV4-2	ASSQDRSSGANVLT
TRBJ2-5	TRBV5-1	ASSLRTGGTEETQY
TRBJ1-2	TRBV19	ASSSGTAYGYT
TRBJ2-7	TRBV19	ASSLELSYEQY
TRBJ2-7	TRBV20-1	SATGDYEQY
TRBJ1-5	TRBV18	ASSPRAKQGSNQPQH
TRBJ2-1	TRBV7-2	ASSLAVRGGKNEQF
TRBJ2-7	TRBV7-9	ASSLDGARDTYEQY
TRBJ2-7	TRBV14	ASSPLTTGVYEQY
TRBJ2-7	TRBV2	ASSERRPPYEQY
TRBJ1-3	TRBV15	ATSREDSSGNTIY
TRBJ2-7	TRBV7-2	ASSSGTRISYEQY
TRBJ2-7	TRBV5-6	ASSGLRLAIYEQY
TRBJ1-4	TRBV7-6	ASSLDGREEKLF
TRBJ2-1	TRBV6-5	ASRPDWNEQF
TRBJ2-5	TRBV2	ASAPGQGRETQY
TRBJ1-4	TRBV2	ASISAHWLGQMKGLF
TRBJ2-1	TRBV5-4	ASSLGAGEQF
TRBJ2-7	TRBV7-6	ASSLGRTSDEQY
TRBJ1-2	TRBV27	ASSHERGQGANYGYT
TRBJ1-3	TRBV5-6	ASSLYPVGNTIY
TRBJ1-4	TRBV6-1	AALGQGKGKGKLF
TRBJ2-3	TRBV5-4	ASSPRQGWETDTQY
TRBJ2-7	TRBV7-2	ASSLAGAGCEQY
TRBJ2-5	TRBV27	ASSLVADFQETQY
TRBJ1-2	TRBV6-5	ASSYSRDSYGYT
TRBJ1-2	TRBV7-9	ASSPLGHRRGGYT
TRBJ2-5	TRBV29-1	SVGLGATQY
TRBJ1-1	TRBV7-6	ASSSQGVMSAEAF
TRBJ2-3	TRBV4-1	ASSQAAGLAGGPTDTQY
TRBJ1-2	TRBV19	ASSIDGGVAYGYT
TRBJ2-3	TRBV14	ASSQLGPDTQY
.	TRBV6-5	ASKTPYEQY
TRBJ1-4	TRBV30	AWAGRLNEKLF
TRBJ2-1	TRBV15	ATSAGQTDGNEQF
TRBJ1-2	TRBV13	ASSSLRGDYGYT
TRBJ2-5	TRBV9	ASNGQGAGETQY
TRBJ2-7	TRBV7-9	ASSGTSGGPGFHEQY
TRBJ2-7	TRBV29-1	SVAGTEGLGGFYEQY
TRBJ1-6	TRBV27	ASGWTPYNSPLH
TRBJ2-1	TRBV6-5	ASRRTSGYNEQF
TRBJ2-5	TRBV28	ASSLFSGVKETQY
TRBJ2-1	TRBV30	AWTTWRDSPPLGTNNEQF
TRBJ1-2	TRBV5-1	ASSLDRGTTLLYGYT
TRBJ2-5	TRBV28	ASSGSIPRETQY
TRBJ2-7	TRBV5-1	ASSWGAGGLYEQY
TRBJ1-4	TRBV5-1	ASSTGTRNEKLF
TRBJ1-2	TRBV5-1	ASSLEGEVDGYT
TRBJ2-5	TRBV10-3	AISESGGEETQY